There are many counts of the clone carrying this T cell receptor (beta chain). The antigen remains unidentified. These data originate in a study of response to subunit inactivated influenza vaccine. V was pared by 6 bases and J by 4 bases, with 3 bases of the junction left unmatched. This CDR3 region has 14 residues. Overall study findings and caveats: New T cells are recruited in small numbers by each seasonal influenza vaccination, according to the authors' suggestion.

One entry per CDR3 protein, called by TCRdb with MiXCR from the RT-PCR reads. The sample gives a few hundred thousand distinct CDR3 sequences, 14% of which show up once; over 8.5% is in the top ten. J is TRBJ2-2 and V is TRBV12-3 or TRBV12-4; 9 positions agree with TRBD2. This sequence was found in a man aged 45 to 65 who received an inactivated influenza vaccine. This specimen consisted of PBMCs from blood, obtained less than 13 days after vaccination. Here the CDR3 DNA reads TGTGCCAGCAGAGGACTAGCGACCACCGGGGAGCTGTTTTTT. Protein sequence: CASRGLATTGELFF.